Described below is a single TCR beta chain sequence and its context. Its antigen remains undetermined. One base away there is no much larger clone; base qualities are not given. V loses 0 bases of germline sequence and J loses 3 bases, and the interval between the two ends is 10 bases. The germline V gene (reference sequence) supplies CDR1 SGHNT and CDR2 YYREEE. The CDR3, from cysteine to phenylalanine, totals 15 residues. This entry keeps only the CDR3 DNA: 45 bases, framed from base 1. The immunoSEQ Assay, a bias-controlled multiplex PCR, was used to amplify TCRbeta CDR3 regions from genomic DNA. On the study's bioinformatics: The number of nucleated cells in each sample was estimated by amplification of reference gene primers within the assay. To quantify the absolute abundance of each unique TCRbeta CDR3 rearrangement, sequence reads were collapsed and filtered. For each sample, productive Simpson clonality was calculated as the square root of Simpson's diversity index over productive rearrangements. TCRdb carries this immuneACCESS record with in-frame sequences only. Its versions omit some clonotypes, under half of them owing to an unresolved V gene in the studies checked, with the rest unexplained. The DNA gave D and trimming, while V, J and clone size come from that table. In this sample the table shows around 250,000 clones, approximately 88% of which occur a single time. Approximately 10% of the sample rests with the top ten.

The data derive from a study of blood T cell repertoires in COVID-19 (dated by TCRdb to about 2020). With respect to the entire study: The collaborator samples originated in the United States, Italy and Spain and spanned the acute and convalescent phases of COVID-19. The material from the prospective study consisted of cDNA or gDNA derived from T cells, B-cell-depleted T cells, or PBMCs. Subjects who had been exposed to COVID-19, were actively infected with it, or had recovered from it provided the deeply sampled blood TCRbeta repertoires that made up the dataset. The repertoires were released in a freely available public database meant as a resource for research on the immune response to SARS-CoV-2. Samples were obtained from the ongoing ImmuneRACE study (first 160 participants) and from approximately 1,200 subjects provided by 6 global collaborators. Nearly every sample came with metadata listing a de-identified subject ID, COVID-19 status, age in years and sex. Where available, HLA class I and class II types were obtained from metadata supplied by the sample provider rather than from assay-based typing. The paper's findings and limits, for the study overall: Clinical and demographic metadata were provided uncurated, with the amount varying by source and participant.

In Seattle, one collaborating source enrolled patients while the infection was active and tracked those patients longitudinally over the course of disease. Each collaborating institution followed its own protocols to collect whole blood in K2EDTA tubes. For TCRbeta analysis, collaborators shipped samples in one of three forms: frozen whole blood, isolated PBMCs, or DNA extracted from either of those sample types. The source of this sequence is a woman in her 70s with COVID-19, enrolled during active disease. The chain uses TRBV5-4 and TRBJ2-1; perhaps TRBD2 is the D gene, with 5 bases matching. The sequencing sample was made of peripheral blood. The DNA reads TGTGCCAGCAGCTTGGAGGCCAGCGGCTACAATGAGCAGTTCTTC. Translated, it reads CASSLEASGYNEQFF.